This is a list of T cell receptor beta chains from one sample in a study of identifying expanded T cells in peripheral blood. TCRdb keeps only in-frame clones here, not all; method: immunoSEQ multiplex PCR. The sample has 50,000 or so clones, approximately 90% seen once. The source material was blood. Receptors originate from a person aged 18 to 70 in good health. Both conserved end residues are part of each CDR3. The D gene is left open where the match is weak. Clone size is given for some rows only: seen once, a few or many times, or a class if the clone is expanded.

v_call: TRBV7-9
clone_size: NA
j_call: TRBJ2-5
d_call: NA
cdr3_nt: TGTGCCAGCAGCCCCGGGACACCGATGGAGACCCAGTACTTC
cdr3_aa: CASSPGTPMETQYF

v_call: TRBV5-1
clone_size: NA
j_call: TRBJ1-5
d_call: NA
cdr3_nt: TGCGCCAGCAGCGTCGACAGCCCGACGGGGGCCCAGCATTTT
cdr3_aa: CASSVDSPTGAQHF

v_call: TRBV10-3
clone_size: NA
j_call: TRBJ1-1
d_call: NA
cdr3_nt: TGTGCCATCAGTGTGGGTGGCGCAGGGGATTTGGAAGCTTTCTTT
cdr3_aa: CAISVGGAGDLEAFF

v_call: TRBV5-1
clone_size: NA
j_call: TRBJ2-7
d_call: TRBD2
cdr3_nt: TGCGCCAGCAGCTTGGACGGGAGGGCCTTGTACGAGCAGTACTTC
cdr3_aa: CASSLDGRALYEQYF

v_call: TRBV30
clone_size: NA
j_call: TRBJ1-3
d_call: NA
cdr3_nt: TGTGCCTGGGGTAAAACTGGAAACACCATATATTTT
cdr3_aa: CAWGKTGNTIYF

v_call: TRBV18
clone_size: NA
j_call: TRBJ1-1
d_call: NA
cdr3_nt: TGTGCCAGCTCACCACTGGGGCTGGGTGAAGCTTTCTTT
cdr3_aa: CASSPLGLGEAFF

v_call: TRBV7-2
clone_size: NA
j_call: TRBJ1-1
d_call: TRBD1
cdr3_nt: TGTGCCAGCAGCTCTAACAGGGGGCTTAGTGAAGCTTTCTTT
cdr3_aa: CASSSNRGLSEAFF

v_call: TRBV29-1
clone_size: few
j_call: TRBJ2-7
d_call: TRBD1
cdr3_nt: TGCAGCGTTGGACAGGGGGGTTTCTACGAGCAGTACTTC
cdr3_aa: CSVGQGGFYEQYF

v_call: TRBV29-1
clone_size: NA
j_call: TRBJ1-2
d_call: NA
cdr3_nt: TGCAGCGTTGAAGAATCCAGGGCTAACGGCTACACCTTC
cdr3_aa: CSVEESRANGYTF

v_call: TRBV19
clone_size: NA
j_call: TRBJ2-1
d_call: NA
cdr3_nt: TGTGCCAGTAGTATGGGGCAGCGAGGGAATGAGCAGTTCTTC
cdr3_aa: CASSMGQRGNEQFF

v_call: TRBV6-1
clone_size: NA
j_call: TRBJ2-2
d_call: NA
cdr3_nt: TGTGCCAGCATTTGGGACGGAAACACCGGGGAGCTGTTTTTT
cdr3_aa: CASIWDGNTGELFF

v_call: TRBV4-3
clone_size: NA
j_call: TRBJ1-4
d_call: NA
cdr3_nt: TGCGCCAGCAGCCAAGAAGGGGGAAGGGGCGGTGAAAAACTGTTTTTT
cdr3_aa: CASSQEGGRGGEKLFF

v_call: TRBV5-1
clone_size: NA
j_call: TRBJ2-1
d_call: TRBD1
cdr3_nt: TGCGCCAGCAGCTTGACAGGGGGCTACAATGAGCAGTTCTTC
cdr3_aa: CASSLTGGYNEQFF

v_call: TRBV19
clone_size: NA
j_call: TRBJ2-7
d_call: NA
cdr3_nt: TGTGCCAGTAGTCGGGGGCTTCGGGACAGAAATCACGAGCAGTACTTC
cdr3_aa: CASSRGLRDRNHEQYF

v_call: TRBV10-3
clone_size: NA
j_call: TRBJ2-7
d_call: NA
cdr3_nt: TGTGCCAGCAGTTACTCTGGTAGTGACGAGCAGTACTTC
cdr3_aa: CASSYSGSDEQYF

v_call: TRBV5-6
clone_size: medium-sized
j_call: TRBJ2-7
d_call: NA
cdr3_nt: TGTGCCAGCAGCTTGGGGGCCTCAACCTACGAGCAGTACTTC
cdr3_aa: CASSLGASTYEQYF

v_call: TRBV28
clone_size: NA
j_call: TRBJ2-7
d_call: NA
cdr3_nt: TGTGCCAGCAGTTTGGCTGGACAGACCTACGAGCAGTACTTC
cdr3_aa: CASSLAGQTYEQYF

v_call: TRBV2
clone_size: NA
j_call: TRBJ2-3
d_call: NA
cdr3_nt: TGTGCCAGCAGTGAAGGAGAGGCTAGCCCTGCGCAGTATTTT
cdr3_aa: CASSEGEASPAQYF

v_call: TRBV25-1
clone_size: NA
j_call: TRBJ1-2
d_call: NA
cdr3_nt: TGTGCCAGCAGTGAAGGAATGGACTATGGCTACACCTTC
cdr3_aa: CASSEGMDYGYTF

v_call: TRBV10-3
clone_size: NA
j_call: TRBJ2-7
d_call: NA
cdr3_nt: TGTGCCATCAGTGACCCAGGGGACTACGAGCAGTACTTC
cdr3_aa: CAISDPGDYEQYF

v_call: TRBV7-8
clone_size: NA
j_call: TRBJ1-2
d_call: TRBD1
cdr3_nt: TGTGCCAGCAGCCCCACGGGACAGGTTTATGGCTACACCTTC
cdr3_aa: CASSPTGQVYGYTF

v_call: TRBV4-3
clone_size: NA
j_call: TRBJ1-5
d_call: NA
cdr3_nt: TGCGCCAGCAGCCAAGACGGTTCTTCGGATCAGCCCCAGCATTTT
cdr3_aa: CASSQDGSSDQPQHF

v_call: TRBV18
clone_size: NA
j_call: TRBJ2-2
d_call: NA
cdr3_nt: TGTGCCAGCTCCCCGGCGGGGAAGCTAACGAACACCGGGGAGCTGTTTTTT
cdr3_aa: CASSPAGKLTNTGELFF

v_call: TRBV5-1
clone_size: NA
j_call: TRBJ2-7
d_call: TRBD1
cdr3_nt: TGCGCCAGCAGCTTACTTGGGACAGTCGCCTACGAGCAGTACTTC
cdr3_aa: CASSLLGTVAYEQYF

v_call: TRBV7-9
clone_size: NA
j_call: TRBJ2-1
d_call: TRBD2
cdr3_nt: TGTGCCAGCAGCTTAGTGAGGGGACTAAGCAATGAGCAGTTCTTC
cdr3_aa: CASSLVRGLSNEQFF

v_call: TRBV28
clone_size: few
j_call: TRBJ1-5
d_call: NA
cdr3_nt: TGTGCCAGCAGGACACTACTTAATCAGCCCCAGCATTTT
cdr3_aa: CASRTLLNQPQHF

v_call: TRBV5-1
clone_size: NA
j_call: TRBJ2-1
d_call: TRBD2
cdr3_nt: TGCGCCAGCAAACAGCGGGAGGGATACAATGAGCAGTTCTTC
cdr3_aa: CASKQREGYNEQFF

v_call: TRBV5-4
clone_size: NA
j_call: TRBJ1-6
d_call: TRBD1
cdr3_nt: TGTGCCAGCAGCTTGCGACAGGGGTATAATAATTCACCCCTCCACTTT
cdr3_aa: CASSLRQGYNNSPLHF

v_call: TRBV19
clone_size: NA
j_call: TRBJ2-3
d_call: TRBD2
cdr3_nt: TGTGCCAGTAGTAGTCAGACTAGCGGCACAGATACGCAGTATTTT
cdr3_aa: CASSSQTSGTDTQYF

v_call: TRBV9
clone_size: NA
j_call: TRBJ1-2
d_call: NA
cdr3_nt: TGTGCCAGCAGCGGACCTCGTGTCGGGGGTAACTATGGCTACACCTTC
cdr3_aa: CASSGPRVGGNYGYTF

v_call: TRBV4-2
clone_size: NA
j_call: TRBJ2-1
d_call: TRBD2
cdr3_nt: TGTGCCAGCAGCCAAAAAACTAGCGGGACTTACAATGAGCAGTTCTTC
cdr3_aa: CASSQKTSGTYNEQFF

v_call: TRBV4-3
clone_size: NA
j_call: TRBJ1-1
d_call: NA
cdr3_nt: TGCGCCAGCAGCCAAGAACTGGGGGCGAACACTGAAGCTTTCTTT
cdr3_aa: CASSQELGANTEAFF

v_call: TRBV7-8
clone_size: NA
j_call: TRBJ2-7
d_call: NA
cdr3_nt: TGTGCCAGCAGCTTAGGTGGAGGGCTGGCGTACGAGCAGTACTTC
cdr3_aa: CASSLGGGLAYEQYF

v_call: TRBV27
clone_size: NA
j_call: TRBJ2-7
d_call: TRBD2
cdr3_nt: TGTGCCAGCAGTGCCGGGACTAGCGGGGGCCGCTACGAGCAGTACTTC
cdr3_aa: CASSAGTSGGRYEQYF

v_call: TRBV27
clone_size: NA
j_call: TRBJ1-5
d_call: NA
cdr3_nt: TGTGCCAGCATGGTAATCGGGAGCAATCAGCCCCAGCATTTT
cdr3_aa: CASMVIGSNQPQHF

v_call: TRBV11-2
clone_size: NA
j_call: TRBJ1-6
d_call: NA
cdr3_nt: TGTGCCAGCAGCCTCTTATCGAATTCACCCCTCCACTTT
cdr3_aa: CASSLLSNSPLHF

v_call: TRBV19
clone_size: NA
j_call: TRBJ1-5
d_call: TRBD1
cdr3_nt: TGTGCCAGTAGTACCCGGACAGGGGCAGAGCCCCAGCATTTT
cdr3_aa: CASSTRTGAEPQHF

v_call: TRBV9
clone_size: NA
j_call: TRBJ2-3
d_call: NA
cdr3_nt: TGTGCCAGCAGCCCCATTAGCACAGATACGCAGTATTTT
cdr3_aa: CASSPISTDTQYF

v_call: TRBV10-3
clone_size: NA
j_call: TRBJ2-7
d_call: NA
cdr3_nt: TGTGCCATCAGTGGACCTGGCGTTGTCGAGCAGTACTTC
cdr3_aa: CAISGPGVVEQYF

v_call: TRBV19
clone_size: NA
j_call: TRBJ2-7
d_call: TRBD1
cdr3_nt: TGTGCCAGTAGTACAACAGGGGGCGTCTACGAGCAGTACTTC
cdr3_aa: CASSTTGGVYEQYF

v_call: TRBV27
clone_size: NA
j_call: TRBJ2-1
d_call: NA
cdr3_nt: TGTGCCAGCAGTTTAGAAAGTCCTTTATACAATGAGCAGTTCTTC
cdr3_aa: CASSLESPLYNEQFF

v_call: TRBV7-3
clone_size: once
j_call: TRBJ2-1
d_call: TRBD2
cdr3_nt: TGTGCCAGCGCAAGAGGGGAGGGCCATGAGCAGTTCTTC
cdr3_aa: CASARGEGHEQFF

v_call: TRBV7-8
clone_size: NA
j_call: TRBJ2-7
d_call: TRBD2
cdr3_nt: TGTGCCAGCAGCTTAGTGCCAGCGGGAGTCGCCTACGAGCAGTACTTC
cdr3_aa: CASSLVPAGVAYEQYF

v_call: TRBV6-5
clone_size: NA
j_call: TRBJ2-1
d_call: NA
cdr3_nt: TGTGCCAGCAGTCACCGAGTAGGCTCCTACAATGAGCAGTTCTTC
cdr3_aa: CASSHRVGSYNEQFF

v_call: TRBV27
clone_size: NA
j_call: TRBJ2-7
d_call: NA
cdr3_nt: TGTGCCAGCAGTCTAGCCCCTGTTGACGAGCAGTACTTC
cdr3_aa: CASSLAPVDEQYF

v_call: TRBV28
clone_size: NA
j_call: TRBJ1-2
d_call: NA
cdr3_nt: TGTGCCAGCAGTCCCTCGCCGATTAACTATGGCTACACCTTC
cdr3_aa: CASSPSPINYGYTF

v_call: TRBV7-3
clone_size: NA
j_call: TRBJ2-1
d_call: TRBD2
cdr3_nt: TGTGCCAGCAGCTTAACGATACTAGCGGGAATGAATGAGCAGTTCTTC
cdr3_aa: CASSLTILAGMNEQFF

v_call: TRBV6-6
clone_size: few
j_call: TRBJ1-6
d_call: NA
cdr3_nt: TGTGCCAGCAGTTACTCTGACAGTGATTCACCCCTCCACTTT
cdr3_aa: CASSYSDSDSPLHF

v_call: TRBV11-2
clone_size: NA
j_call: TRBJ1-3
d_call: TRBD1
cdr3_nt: TGTGCCAGCAGCGCCCGGACAGGGAGCCCTGGAAACACCATATATTTT
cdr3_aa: CASSARTGSPGNTIYF

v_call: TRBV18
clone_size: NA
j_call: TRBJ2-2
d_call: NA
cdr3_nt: TGTGCCAGCTCATCCGGGACGCCGGTCACCGGGGAGCTGTTTTTT
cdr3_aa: CASSSGTPVTGELFF

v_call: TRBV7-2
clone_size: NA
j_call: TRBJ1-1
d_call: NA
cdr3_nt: TGTGCCAGCAGATATCTTGGCCCGAACACTGAAGCTTTCTTT
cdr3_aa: CASRYLGPNTEAFF

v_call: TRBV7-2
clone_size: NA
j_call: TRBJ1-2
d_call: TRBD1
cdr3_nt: TGTGCCAGCAGCCACAGGGGGGGCGCCGGCGGCTACACCTTC
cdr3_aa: CASSHRGGAGGYTF

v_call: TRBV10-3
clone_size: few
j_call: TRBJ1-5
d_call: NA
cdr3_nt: TGTGCCATCAGTGCCTCAGACAGTCAGCCCCAGCATTTT
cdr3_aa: CAISASDSQPQHF

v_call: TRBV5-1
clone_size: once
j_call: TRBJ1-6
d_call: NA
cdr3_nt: TGCGCCAGCAGCTTCGGAGTGGGTAATTCACCCCTCCACTTT
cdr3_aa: CASSFGVGNSPLHF

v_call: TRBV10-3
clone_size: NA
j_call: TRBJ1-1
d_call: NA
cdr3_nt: TGTGCCATCAGTGATTATTACACTGAAGCTTTCTTT
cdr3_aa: CAISDYYTEAFF

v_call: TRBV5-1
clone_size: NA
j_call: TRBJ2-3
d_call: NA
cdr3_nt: TGCGCCAGCAGCTTGGCTGGGGGGCGCGGCACAGATACGCAGTATTTT
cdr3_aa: CASSLAGGRGTDTQYF

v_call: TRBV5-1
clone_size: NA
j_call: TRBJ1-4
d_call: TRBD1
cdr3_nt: TGCGCCAGCAGCTTGAGGACAGGTGCAACTAATGAAAAACTGTTTTTT
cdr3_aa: CASSLRTGATNEKLFF

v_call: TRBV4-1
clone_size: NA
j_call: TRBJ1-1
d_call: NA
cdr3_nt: TGCGCCAGCAGCCAACCCCGGACGAACACTGAAGCTTTCTTT
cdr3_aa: CASSQPRTNTEAFF

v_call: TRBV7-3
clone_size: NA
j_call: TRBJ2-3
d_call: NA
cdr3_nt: TGTGCCAGCAGCTCCGGCAACGTAGGGGATACGCAGTATTTT
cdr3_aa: CASSSGNVGDTQYF